This T cell receptor beta chain was identified during a study of human T cells and chemical hapten exposure. General study points: Compared with pre-sensitization or healthy control sets, expanded TCRs clustered more.

The time point was: patch test 1, 2 weeks after DPC sensitization. Regarding treatment: therapeutic diphenylcyclopropenone sensitization with weekly scalp DPC. During construction of the library, unique molecular identifiers were attached to individual cDNA molecules for quantitative, reproducible TCR counting. MiXCR was run by TCRdb on the RACE reads, yielding one entry per CDR3 protein. In the table there are 70,000 to 75,000 distinct CDR3 sequences, approximately 29% of which are singletons. As for this clonotype: Its specificity is not known.

Germline V gene data show CDR1 as SGHDT and CDR2 as YYEEEE. The CDR3 contains 13 residues. V trimming: 4 bases; J trimming: 10 bases; junction bases outside the gene matches: 6. This chain connects TRBV5-6 to TRBJ2-3; TRBD2 agrees at 10 bases. This sequence originates from a man aged 40-50 years with alopecia areata. Some clones in this sample may be carry-over from other donors' samples. Sequences were derived from whole blood, sampled in connection with sensitization to the hapten diphenylcyclopropenone (DPC). The CDR3 spells CASSLPGLAAQYF. The CDR3, as DNA: TGTGCCAGCAGCCTACCCGGACTAGCGGCGCAGTATTTT.